The following is a T cell receptor beta chain sequence with its context. Its target is unknown. V lost 0 bases and J lost 5, with 14 bases in between. Germline lookup yields CDR1 SGHAT and CDR2 FQDESV (reference sequence). CDR3 length equals 16 residues. The data belong to a study of T cell responses to AZD1222 COVID-19 vaccine. Study results and caveats: The study found Spike-specific TCR breadth and depth rose after two AZD1222 doses.

The method was immunoSEQ multiplex PCR; TCRdb's version includes in-frame clones alone and lacks a portion of them. This table holds tens of thousands of clones, roughly 90% found once. The sequence was obtained from an adult who received the AZD1222 COVID-19 vaccine. This chain joins TRBV11-1 and TRBJ2-1; a weak D match, TRBD1 (6 bases). Sequencing was performed on peripheral blood, taken 28 days after the second AZD1222 dose. CDR3 sequence: CASSLAKQGSNNEQFF. The DNA for the CDR3 is TGTGCCAGCAGCTTAGCTAAACAGGGCTCAAACAATGAGCAGTTCTTC.